This TCR beta chain was profiled in a study of blood T cell repertoires in COVID-19. The CDR3 covers 16 residues. J gave up 3 bases and V 3 bases, and 11 bases lay outside the gene matches. Looked up from germline, CDR1 is LNHDA and CDR2 is SQIVND (reference sequence). Repertoires were generated with immunoSEQ multiplex PCR, while TCRdb's copy carries only in-frame clones and drops some. The sample holds roughly 95,000 clones, about 80% seen once. The sequence derives from a man in his sixties with acute or convalescent COVID-19. The rearrangement uses TRBV19 and TRBJ2-7; 7 positions agree with TRBD1. Material: peripheral blood. The CDR3 loop is CASSMALNRGFYEQYF. CDR3 DNA: TGTGCCAGTAGTATGGCGCTTAACAGGGGATTCTACGAGCAGTACTTC.